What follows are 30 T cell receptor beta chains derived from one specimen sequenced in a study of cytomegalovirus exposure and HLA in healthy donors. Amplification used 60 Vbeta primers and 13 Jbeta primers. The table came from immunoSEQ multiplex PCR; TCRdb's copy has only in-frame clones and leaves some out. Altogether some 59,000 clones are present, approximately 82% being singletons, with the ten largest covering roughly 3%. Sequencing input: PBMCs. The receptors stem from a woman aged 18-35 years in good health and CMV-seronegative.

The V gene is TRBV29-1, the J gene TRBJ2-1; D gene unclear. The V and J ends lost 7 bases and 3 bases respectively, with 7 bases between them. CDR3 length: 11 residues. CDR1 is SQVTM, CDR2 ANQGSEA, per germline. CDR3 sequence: CSGRLYNEQFF. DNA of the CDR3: TGCAGCGGTAGACTCTACAATGAGCAGTTCTTC.

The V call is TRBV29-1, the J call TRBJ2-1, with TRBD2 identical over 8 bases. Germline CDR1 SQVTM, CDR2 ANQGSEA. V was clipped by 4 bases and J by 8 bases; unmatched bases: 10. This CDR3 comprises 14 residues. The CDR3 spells CSVGGLGGGDEQFF. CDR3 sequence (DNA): TGCAGCGTTGGGGGACTAGGGGGGGGCGATGAGCAGTTCTTC.

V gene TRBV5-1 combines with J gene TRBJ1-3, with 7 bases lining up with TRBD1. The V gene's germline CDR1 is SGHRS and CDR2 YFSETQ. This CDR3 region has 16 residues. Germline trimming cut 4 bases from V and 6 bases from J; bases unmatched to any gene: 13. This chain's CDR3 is CASSLTGDSTSNTIYF. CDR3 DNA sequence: TGCGCCAGCAGCCTTACGGGGGACAGCACTTCAAACACCATATATTTT.

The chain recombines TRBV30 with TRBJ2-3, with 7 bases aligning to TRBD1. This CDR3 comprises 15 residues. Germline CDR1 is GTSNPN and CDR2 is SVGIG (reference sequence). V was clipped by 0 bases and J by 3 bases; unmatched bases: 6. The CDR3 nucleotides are TGTGCCTGGAGTGTAACAGGGGTAGGAACAGATACGCAGTATTTT. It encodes CAWSVTGVGTDTQYF. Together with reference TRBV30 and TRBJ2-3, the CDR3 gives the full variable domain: SQTIHQWPATLVQPVGSPLSLECTVEGTSNPNLYWYRQAAGRGLQLLFYSVGIGQISSEVPQNLSASRPQDRQFILSSKKLLLSDSGFYLCAWSVTGVGTDTQYFGPGTRLTVL.

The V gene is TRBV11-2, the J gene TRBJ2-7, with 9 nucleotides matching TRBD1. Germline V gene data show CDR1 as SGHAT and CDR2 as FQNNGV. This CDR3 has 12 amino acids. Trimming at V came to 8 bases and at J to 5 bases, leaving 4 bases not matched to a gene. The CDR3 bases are TGTGCCAGCGGGACAGGGTGGGACGAGCAGTACTTC. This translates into CASGTGWDEQYF.

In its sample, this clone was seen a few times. Written as DNA, the CDR3 is TGTGCCAGCAGTGACTCGGGCGGGAGGGCCATCGATGAGCAGTTCTTC. Its translation is CASSDSGGRAIDEQFF. The rearrangement links TRBV6-4 to TRBJ2-1, with TRBD2 matching over 9 bases. Germline V CDR1 and CDR2: MRHNA, SNTAGT. J was trimmed by 8 bases and V by 0 bases; bases with no gene match: 8. The CDR3 totals 16 residues.

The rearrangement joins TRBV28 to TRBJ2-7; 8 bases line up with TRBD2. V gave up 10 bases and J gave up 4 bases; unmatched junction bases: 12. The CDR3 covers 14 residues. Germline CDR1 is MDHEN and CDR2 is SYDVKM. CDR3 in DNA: TGTGCCACCCAACGCTGGCGGGGGGTGTACGAGCAGTACTTC. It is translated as CATQRWRGVYEQYF.

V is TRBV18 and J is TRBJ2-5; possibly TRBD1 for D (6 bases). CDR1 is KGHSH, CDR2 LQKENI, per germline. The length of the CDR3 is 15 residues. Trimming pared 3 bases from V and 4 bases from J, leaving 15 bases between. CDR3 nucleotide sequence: TGTGCCAGCTCACCGGCACAGGGTAGGGCAGAGACCCAGTACTTC. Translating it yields CASSPAQGRAETQYF.

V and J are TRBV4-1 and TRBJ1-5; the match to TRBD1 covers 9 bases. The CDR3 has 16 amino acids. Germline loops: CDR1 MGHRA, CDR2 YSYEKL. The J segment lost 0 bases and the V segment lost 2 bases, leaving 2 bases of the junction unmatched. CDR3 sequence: CASSQTGGYSNQPQHF. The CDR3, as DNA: TGCGCCAGCAGCCAAACAGGGGGCTATAGCAATCAGCCCCAGCATTTT.

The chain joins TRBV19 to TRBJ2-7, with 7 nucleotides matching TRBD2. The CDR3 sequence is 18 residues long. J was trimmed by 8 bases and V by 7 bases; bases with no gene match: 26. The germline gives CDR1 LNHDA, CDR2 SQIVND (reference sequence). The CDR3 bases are TGTGCCAGTACTTCAACAATCCGGACTAGTAAGGAATCACGGCAGCAGTACTTC. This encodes CASTSTIRTSKESRQQYF.

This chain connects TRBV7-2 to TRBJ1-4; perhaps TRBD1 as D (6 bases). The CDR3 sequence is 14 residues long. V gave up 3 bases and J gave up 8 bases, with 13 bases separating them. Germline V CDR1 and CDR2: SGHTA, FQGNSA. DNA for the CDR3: TGTGCCAGCAGCTTCCAGGGGCACCGGGAAAAACTGTTTTTT. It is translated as CASSFQGHREKLFF.

The CDR3 nucleotides read TGTGCCAGCAGTTTACTGGGGACTAGCGGAGACAATGAGCAGTTCTTC. It is translated as CASSLLGTSGDNEQFF. The rearrangement links TRBV28 to TRBJ2-1, with TRBD2 matching 11 bases. This CDR3 has 16 amino acids. V trimming: 2 bases; J trimming: 5 bases; junction bases outside the gene matches: 5. Germline CDR1 reads MDHEN; CDR2 reads SYDVKM.

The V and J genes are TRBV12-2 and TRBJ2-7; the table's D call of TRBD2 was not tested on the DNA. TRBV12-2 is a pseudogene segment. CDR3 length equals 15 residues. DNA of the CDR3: TGTGCAAGTCGCTTAGCGTGGTTACTCTCCTACGAGCAGTACTTC. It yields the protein CASRLAWLLSYEQYF.

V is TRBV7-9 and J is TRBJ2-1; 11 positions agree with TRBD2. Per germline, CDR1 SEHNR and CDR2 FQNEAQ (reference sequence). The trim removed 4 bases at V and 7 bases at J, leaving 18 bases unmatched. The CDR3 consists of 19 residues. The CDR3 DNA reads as TGTGCCAGCAGCTCAACGGGACTGAAGCCGGGACTAGCGGCAAATGAGCAGTTCTTC. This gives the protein CASSSTGLKPGLAANEQFF.

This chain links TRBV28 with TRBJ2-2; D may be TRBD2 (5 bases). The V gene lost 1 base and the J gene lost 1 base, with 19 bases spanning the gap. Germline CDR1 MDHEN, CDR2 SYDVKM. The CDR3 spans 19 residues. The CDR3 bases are TGTGCCAGCAGTTTATTGGGATGGGGAGCTAGACAGAACACCGGGGAGCTGTTTTTT. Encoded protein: CASSLLGWGARQNTGELFF.

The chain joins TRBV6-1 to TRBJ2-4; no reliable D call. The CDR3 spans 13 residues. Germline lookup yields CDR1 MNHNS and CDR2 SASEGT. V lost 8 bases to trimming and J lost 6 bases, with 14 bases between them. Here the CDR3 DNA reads TGTGCCAGCGGTAGTAATTCAGGAAACATTCAGTACTTC. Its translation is CASGSNSGNIQYF.

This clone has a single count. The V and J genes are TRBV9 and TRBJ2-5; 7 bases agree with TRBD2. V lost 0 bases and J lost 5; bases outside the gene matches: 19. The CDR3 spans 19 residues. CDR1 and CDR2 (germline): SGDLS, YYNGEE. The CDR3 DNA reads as TGTGCCAGCAGCGTAGGATCGAGGGTTGGGGGAGGGCCTGGGGAGACCCAGTACTTC. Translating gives CASSVGSRVGGGPGETQYF.

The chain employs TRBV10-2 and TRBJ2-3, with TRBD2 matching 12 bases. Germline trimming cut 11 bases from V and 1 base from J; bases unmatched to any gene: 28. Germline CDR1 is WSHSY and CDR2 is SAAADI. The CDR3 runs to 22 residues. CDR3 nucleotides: TGCGCCTTACGTAGTGCTCGGGCGACTAGCGGGAGCCACGGCGAGGGCACAGATACGCAGTATTTT. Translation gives CALRSARATSGSHGEGTDTQYF.

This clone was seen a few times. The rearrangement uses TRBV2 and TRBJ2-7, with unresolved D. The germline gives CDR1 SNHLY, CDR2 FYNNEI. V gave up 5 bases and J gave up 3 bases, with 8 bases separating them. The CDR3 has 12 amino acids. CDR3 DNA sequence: TGTGCCAGCAGTCCAGACAACTACGAGCAGTACTTC. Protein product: CASSPDNYEQYF.

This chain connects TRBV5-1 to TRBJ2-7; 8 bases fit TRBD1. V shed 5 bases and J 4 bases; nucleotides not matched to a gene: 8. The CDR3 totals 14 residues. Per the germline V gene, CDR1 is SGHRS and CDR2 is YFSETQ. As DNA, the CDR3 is TGCGCCAGCAGAAGTCAGGGGGCCCTGTACGAGCAGTACTTC. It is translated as CASRSQGALYEQYF.

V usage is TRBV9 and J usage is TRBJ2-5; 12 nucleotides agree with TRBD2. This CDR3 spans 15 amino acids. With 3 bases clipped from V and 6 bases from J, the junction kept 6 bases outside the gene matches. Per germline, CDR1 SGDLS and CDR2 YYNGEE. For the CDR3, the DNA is TGTGCCAGCAGCGGCCGAACTAGCGGGGGGAAGACCCAGTACTTC. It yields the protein CASSGRTSGGKTQYF.

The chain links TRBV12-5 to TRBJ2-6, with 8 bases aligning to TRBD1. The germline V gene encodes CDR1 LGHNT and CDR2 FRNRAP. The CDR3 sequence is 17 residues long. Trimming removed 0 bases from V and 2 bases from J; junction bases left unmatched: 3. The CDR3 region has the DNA TGTGCTAGTGGTTTGGTTTTACAGGGGGCTGGGGCCAACGTCCTGACTTTC. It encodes CASGLVLQGAGANVLTF.

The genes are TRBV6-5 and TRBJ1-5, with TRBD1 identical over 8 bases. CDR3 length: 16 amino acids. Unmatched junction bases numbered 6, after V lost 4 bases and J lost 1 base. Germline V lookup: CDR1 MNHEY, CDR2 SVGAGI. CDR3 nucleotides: TGTGCCAGCAGTTCCAACCGGGACAGGAGCAATCAGCCCCAGCATTTT. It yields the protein CASSSNRDRSNQPQHF.

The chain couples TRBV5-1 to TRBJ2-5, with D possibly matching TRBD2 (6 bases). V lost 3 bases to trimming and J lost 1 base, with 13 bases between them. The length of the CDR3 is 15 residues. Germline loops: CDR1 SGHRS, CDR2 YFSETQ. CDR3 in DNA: TGCGCCAGCAGCTCCAGCTTAGCGGTCCAAGAGACCCAGTACTTC. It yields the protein CASSSSLAVQETQYF.

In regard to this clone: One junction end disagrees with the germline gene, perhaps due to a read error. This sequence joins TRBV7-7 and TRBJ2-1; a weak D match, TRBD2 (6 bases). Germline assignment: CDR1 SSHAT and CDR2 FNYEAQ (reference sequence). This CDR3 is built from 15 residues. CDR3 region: CASSLASGLYNEQFF. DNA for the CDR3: TGTGCTAGCAGCTTAGCCAGCGGGCTCTACAATGAGCAGTTCTTC.

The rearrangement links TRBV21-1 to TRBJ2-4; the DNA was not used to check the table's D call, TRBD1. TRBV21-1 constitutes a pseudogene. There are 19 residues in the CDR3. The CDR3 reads CASSELDRGQVEAKNSQYF. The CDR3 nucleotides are TGTGCCAGCAGCGAGTTGGACAGGGGGCAGGTCGAAGCCAAAAACAGTCAGTACTTC.

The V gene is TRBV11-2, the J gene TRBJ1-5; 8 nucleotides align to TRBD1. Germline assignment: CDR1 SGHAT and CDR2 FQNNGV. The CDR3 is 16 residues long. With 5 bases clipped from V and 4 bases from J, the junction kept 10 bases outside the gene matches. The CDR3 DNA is TGTGCCAGCAGCCCAAGGACAGGGAGTTTTAATCAGCCCCAGCATTTT. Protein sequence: CASSPRTGSFNQPQHF.

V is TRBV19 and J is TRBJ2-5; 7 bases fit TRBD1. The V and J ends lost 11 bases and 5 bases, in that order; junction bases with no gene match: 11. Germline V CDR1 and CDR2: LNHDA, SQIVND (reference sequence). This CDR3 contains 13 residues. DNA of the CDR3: TGTGCCCCACAGGGGCTTTTGTGGGAGACCCAGTACTTC. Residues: CAPQGLLWETQYF.

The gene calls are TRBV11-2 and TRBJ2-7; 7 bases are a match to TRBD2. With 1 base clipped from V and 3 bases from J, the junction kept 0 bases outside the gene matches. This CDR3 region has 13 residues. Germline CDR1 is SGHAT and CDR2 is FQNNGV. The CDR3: CASSLGTSYEQYF. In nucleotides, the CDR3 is TGTGCCAGCAGCTTAGGGACTAGCTACGAGCAGTACTTC.

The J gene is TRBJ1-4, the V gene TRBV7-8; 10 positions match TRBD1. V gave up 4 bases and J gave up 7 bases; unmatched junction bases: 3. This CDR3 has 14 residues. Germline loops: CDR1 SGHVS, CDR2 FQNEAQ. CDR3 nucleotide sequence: TGTGCCAGCAGCTCCCGGGACAGGGGTGAAAAACTGTTTTTT. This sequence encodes CASSSRDRGEKLFF.